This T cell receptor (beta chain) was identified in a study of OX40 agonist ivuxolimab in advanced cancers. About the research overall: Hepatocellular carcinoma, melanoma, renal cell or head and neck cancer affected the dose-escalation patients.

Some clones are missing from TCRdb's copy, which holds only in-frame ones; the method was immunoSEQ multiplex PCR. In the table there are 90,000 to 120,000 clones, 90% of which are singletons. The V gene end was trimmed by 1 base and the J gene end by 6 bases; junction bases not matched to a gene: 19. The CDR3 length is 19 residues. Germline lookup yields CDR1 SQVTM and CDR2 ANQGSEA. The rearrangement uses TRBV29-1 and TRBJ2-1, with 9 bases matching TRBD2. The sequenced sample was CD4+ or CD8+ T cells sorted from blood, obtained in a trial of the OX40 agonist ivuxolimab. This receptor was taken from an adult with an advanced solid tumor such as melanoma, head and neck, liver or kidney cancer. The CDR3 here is CSVEVQTNPLGLAGNEQFF. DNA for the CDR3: TGCAGCGTTGAAGTGCAAACGAACCCACTGGGACTAGCAGGCAATGAGCAGTTCTTC.